This entry lists 7 T cell receptor beta chains sequenced from one sample in a study of T cells in localized non-small cell lung cancer. Clones were read by immunoSEQ multiplex PCR, and TCRdb kept only the in-frame ones, dropping some. The sample gives 1,200 to 1,500 clones, 30% to 40% of which show up once; roughly a tenth is in the top ten. The sequencing here drew on normal lung tissue next to the tumor, taken before any cancer treatment. These receptor sequences come from a man aged 40 to 69 with stage I lung adenocarcinoma.

V usage is TRBV6-8 and J usage is TRBJ2-3; D possibly corresponds to TRBD1 (6 bases). V gave up 5 bases and J gave up 1 base, with 7 bases separating them. CDR3 length: 13 residues. Germline V gene sequence: CDR1 MNHGY, CDR2 SAAAGT. In nucleotides, the CDR3 is TGTGCCAGCAGTGCAGGGGGCACAGATACGCAGTATTTT. It yields the protein CASSAGGTDTQYF.

The rearrangement uses TRBV6-8 and TRBJ2-5, with TRBD2 as a possible D gene (5 bases). Trimming left V 0 bases short and J 3 bases short, with 8 bases between. CDR1 is MNHGY, CDR2 SAAAGT, per germline. The CDR3 loop spans 14 amino acids. DNA of the CDR3: TGTGCCAGCAGTTACTCGAACGGGGAAGAGACCCAGTACTTC. It translates to CASSYSNGEETQYF.

The chain joins TRBV28 to TRBJ2-1; no firm D call. The CDR3 is 12 amino acids. Germline loops: CDR1 MDHEN, CDR2 SYDVKM. Between the trimmed V and J ends, which lost 5 bases and 7 bases, there was a span of 9 bases. The chain's CDR3 is CASSGVWNEQFF. CDR3 DNA sequence: TGTGCCAGCAGTGGCGTATGGAATGAGCAGTTCTTC.

The rearrangement joins TRBV5-1 to TRBJ2-7, with TRBD2 matching over 10 bases. Trimming removed 4 bases from V and 4 bases from J; junction bases left unmatched: 14. Germline values: CDR1 SGHRS, CDR2 YFSETQ. The CDR3 length is 17 residues. This CDR3 is CASSPGVASGSNYEQYF. CDR3 bases: TGCGCCAGCAGCCCTGGGGTGGCTAGCGGGAGTAATTACGAGCAGTACTTC.

This clone was counted between two and nine times. The chain carries TRBV6-8 and TRBJ1-2; D is perhaps TRBD1 (5 bases). The V gene lost 5 bases and the J gene lost 4 bases, with 8 bases spanning the gap. The germline V gene encodes CDR1 MNHGY and CDR2 SAAAGT. The CDR3 loop spans 12 amino acids. The CDR3 coding sequence is TGTGCCAGCAGTGACAGACCCTATGGCTACACCTTC. Translation gives CASSDRPYGYTF.

This clone is labeled medium-sized. The CDR3 region is CASSQLPASYAGELFF. CDR3 DNA sequence: TGTGCCAGCAGCCAACTACCGGCCTCGTACGCCGGGGAGCTGTTTTTT. The chain is built from TRBV11-3 and TRBJ2-2; no firm D call. Germline V gives CDR1 SGHNT, CDR2 YENEEA. V shed 5 bases and J shed 6 bases, with 19 bases lying between them. CDR3 size: 16 residues.

The V call is TRBV12-5, the J call TRBJ2-3; D ambiguous. This CDR3 is 14 amino acids long. Germline CDR1 and CDR2: LGHNT and FRNRAP. The V gene lost 5 bases and the J gene lost 1 base, with 10 bases spanning the gap. CDR3 nucleotides: TGTGCTAGTGGTCCCTCTGTTGGCACAGATACGCAGTATTTT. It translates to CASGPSVGTDTQYF.